The entry below describes one TCR beta chain. The antigen remains undetermined. This entry comes from a study of T-cell reconstitution after alpha-beta-depleted transplantation in children. This sample's TCRbeta library carried unique molecular identifier barcodes. MiXCR was run by TCRdb on the PCR reads, yielding one entry per CDR3 protein. This table has about 440,000 distinct CDR3 sequences, 43% appearing once. V lost 1 base and J lost 3, with 16 bases in between. The V gene's germline CDR1 is DFQATT and CDR2 SNEGSKA (reference sequence). There are 15 residues in the CDR3. Study-level results: Most T-cell counts and diversity one year after the transplant came from T cells that were newly produced. Reported findings indicate that, about two months after transplant, alpha-beta T cells came from several hundred expanded clones, which were derived from non-depleted graft cells. Some patients' high day-60 TCRbeta diversity was attributed to recipient cells surviving conditioning.

The sequence came from a girl aged 2-10 years with aplastic anemia, due to receive a stem cell transplant. The chain carries TRBV20-1 and TRBJ2-7; no reliable D call. The starting material was PBMCs, obtained before TCRalphabeta/CD19-depleted stem cell transplant. CDR3 in DNA: TGCAGTGCTAGAGGCTTTTCTACGGGCGGCTACGAGCAGTACTTC. It specifies CSARGFSTGGYEQYF.